Sequencing of this TCR beta chain was carried out in a study of Graves' ophthalmopathy and Graves' hyperthyroidism (dated 2018 in TCRdb). With respect to the entire study: Peripheral blood samples were taken at the time of initial diagnosis, before any treatment was given. For independent validation, a separate cohort was made up of 18 hyperthyroidism patients plus 17 patients who later progressed from hyperthyroidism to ophthalmopathy. To explore V-J signatures distinguishing ophthalmopathy from hyperthyroidism, a discovery set of around 97 patients (fewer than 45 ophthalmopathy, 55 to 60 stable hyperthyroidism) was enrolled. In total, 135 blood samples were TCR-sequenced: approximately 40 ophthalmopathy, under 85 hyperthyroidism and some 17 hyperthyroidism-to-ophthalmopathy patients. The 95 to 100 discovery patients were divided at random into training and test sets in a 7:3 ratio. T-cell repertoires of thyroid tissue and blood were compared in about six hyperthyroidism patients. TCR beta repertoire signatures were used to distinguish Graves' ophthalmopathy from Graves' hyperthyroidism and to predict progression to ophthalmopathy. Once sampling was done, hyperthyroidism patients were given methimazole at a starting dose of 30 mg daily, while ophthalmopathy patients were given high-dose intravenous methylprednisolone. Study-wide findings and limitations: The 13-signature model separated ophthalmopathy from stable hyperthyroidism with roughly 89% sensitivity and approximately 83% specificity in cross-validation, and 80%/75% in the test set. Among expanded thyroid clonotypes with frequency above 0.001, most also showed up in blood, which suggests that blood repertoires may reflect the thyroid immune response. In validation, the model predicted ophthalmopathy progression with about 70% sensitivity and around 72% specificity; roughly 11 predicted patients were CT-confirmed with GO in a median of around 6 months. Sample size was not statistically predetermined, and group allocation was not concealed from the investigators.

For repertoire sequencing, TCR beta CDR3 regions were amplified from RNA transcripts. The first round was an RT-PCR using HTBI primers with the Qiagen OneStep RT-PCR kit, and this first round was followed by a second-round multiplex PCR, then size selection and purification. Libraries were sequenced on an Illumina HiSeq2000 using paired-end 100 bp reads. For the original study's pipeline: SOAPnuke was used for read processing, and reads with adapters, uncalled bases, a mean Phred below 15, or no exact constant-primer or identifier match were discarded. COPE v1.2.5 was used to merge the high-quality paired reads. Each unique nucleotide sequence was treated as a clonotype, and MiTCR v1.1 was used to align the clonotypes to the IMGT TRB V, D and J references. The analysis was limited to V-J combinations with a frequency above 0.0001, which together covered roughly 99% of the repertoires. For each V-J combination, a TCR clonal expansion and chaos score was defined as F50 clonal expansion divided by the chaos observed in the TCRdist matrix. Welch's t-statistics and random forest were used to reduce features to about a dozen V-J combinations, which were fed into a naive Bayes classifier. The similarity between thyroid and blood repertoires was quantified using the Morisita-Horn index. The raw public data were reprocessed by TCRdb itself: fastp quality trimming at Q25, MiXCR clonotype calling, in-frame beta chains only. Duplicate CDR3 protein sequences are folded into a single record with the most common DNA and genes. These V and J calls originate from TCRdb's pipeline instead of the authors' own analysis. In all, the sample holds about 220,000 distinct CDR3 sequences, and under 25% of those were seen once. The top ten hold approximately 40% of the sample.

This clonotype was counted many times. No cognate antigen has been identified for it. No clone much larger than this one lies a single base away; base qualities are absent. The ophthalmopathy patients had moderately to severely active disease, with a Clinical Activity Score of 3 or higher, a NOSPECS grade of 4 or higher, and a disease duration of less than 3 months. Patients with other autoimmune diseases, uncontrolled infections, pregnancy or lactation were excluded from the study. Clinical symptoms, serum thyroxine, TRAb, thyroid ultrasound and orbital computed tomography formed the basis of the diagnosis. PBMCs were isolated from more than 8 ml of fresh peripheral blood by Ficoll-Paque density gradient centrifugation. Trizol reagent was used to extract the total RNA, and its quality was then checked on an Agilent 2100 Bioanalyzer. Measured from the cysteine to the phenylalanine, the CDR3 is 17 residues long. Here the CDR3 DNA is all that survives: 51 bases in frame from base 1. Trimming takes 5 bases from V and 1 base from J, and the germline ends sit 20 bases apart. In the germline V gene (reference sequence), CDR1 corresponds to SGHAT and CDR2 to FQDESV.

This TCR derives from a woman aged 50 to 60 with Graves' ophthalmopathy. Donor details come from another sample of the same person, matched by shared clones. The V and J segments used are TRBV11-1 and TRBJ1-1; possibly the D gene is TRBD1, per 6 matching bases. The sample consisted of peripheral blood. The nucleotide sequence reads as follows: TGTGCCAGCAGCCCTAGCCGCCAGGGGCGACCGAACACTGAAGCTTTCTTT. It translates to CASSPSRQGRPNTEAFF.